A single sample gave rise to the 20 T cell receptor beta chains below, sequenced in a study of STAT5B mutations in CD4+ large granular lymphocyte leukemia. Assay: immunoSEQ multiplex PCR; the TCRdb copy retains only in-frame clones and omits some. The sample lists tens of thousands of clones, around 85% occurring once. The sequencing sample was made of CD4+ T cells from blood buffy coats. The receptors originated from a human donor in good health.

The chain joins TRBV30 to TRBJ2-5; D unresolved. Germline loops: CDR1 GTSNPN, CDR2 SVGIG (reference sequence). CDR3 length equals 11 residues. V was pared by 3 bases and J by 3 bases, with 5 bases between. The CDR3 reads CAWRTEETQYF. The CDR3 region has the DNA TGTGCCTGGAGAACCGAAGAGACCCAGTACTTC. The whole variable domain, filled in from reference TRBV30 and TRBJ2-5, reads SQTIHQWPATLVQPVGSPLSLECTVEGTSNPNLYWYRQAAGRGLQLLFYSVGIGQISSEVPQNLSASRPQDRQFILSSKKLLLSDSGFYLCAWRTEETQYFGPGTRLLVL.

V usage is TRBV5-4 and J usage is TRBJ1-4; D is uncertain. Trimming removed 1 base at V and 8 bases at J, with 9 bases between. The CDR3 contains 13 residues. The germline CDR1 and CDR2 sequences are SGHNT and YYREEE (reference sequence). The CDR3 loop reads CASSLTPREKLFF. CDR3 DNA: TGTGCCAGCAGCTTGACGCCTCGGGAAAAACTGTTTTTT.

The chain joins TRBV28 to TRBJ2-1, with 9 bases that match TRBD2. This CDR3 has 15 residues. V dropped 3 bases and J dropped 6; count of bases not matched to a gene: 6. Germline CDR1 MDHEN, CDR2 SYDVKM. The CDR3 sequence: CASSFALAGINEQFF. CDR3 coding DNA: TGTGCCAGCAGTTTTGCCCTAGCGGGGATCAATGAGCAGTTCTTC.

This rearrangement joins TRBV30 to TRBJ2-2, with D possibly TRBD1 on 6 matching bases. Germline-derived CDR1 and CDR2 are GTSNPN and SVGIG (reference sequence). Between the trimmed V and J ends, which lost 4 bases and 4 bases, there was a span of 13 bases. The CDR3 contains 14 residues. The CDR3 nucleotides are TGTGCCTGGAAAGGGGGATCGGGCACCGGGGAGCTGTTTTTT. Translated, it gives CAWKGGSGTGELFF.

V is TRBV10-3 and J is TRBJ1-2, with 8 bases that match TRBD1. CDR3 size: 17 residues. V gave up 0 bases and J gave up 4 bases; unmatched junction bases: 10. The germline gives CDR1 ENHRY, CDR2 SYGVKD. The chain's CDR3 is CAISESFGDRMIYGYTF. The CDR3 DNA is TGTGCCATCAGTGAGTCTTTCGGGGACAGGATGATCTATGGCTACACCTTC.

The chain carries TRBV7-9 and TRBJ2-1; tentatively, D is TRBD2 (5 bases). Germline CDR1 SEHNR, CDR2 FQNEAQ (reference sequence). The CDR3 runs 13 residues. V was clipped by 5 bases and J by 10 bases, with 15 bases between them. The CDR3 coding sequence is TGTGCCAGCAGCCTCGGGGAAGGGCGGGAGCAGTTCTTC. Its protein is CASSLGEGREQFF.

The chain joins TRBV2 to TRBJ2-6; D ambiguous. The CDR3 loop spans 14 amino acids. Trimming took 3 bases from V and 2 from J, leaving 5 bases between them. Germline-derived CDR1 and CDR2 are SNHLY and FYNNEI. The CDR3 loop reads CASSDGTGANVLTF. CDR3 coding DNA: TGTGCCAGCAGTGATGGAACTGGGGCCAACGTCCTGACTTTC.

This chain uses TRBV27 with TRBJ1-5; D is possibly TRBD1 (6 bases). Germline lookup yields CDR1 MNHEY and CDR2 SMNVEV (reference sequence). The CDR3 is 15 residues long. V gave up 3 bases and J gave up 2 bases, with 11 bases separating them. In DNA form, the CDR3 reads TGTGCCAGCAGTTTTACCAGGGGTGGCAATCAGCCCCAGCATTTT. Translating gives CASSFTRGGNQPQHF.

The chain links TRBV6-5 to TRBJ2-7; no clear D gene. The CDR3 spans 14 residues. V dropped 5 bases and J dropped 1 base, with 12 bases sitting between them. Germline loops: CDR1 MNHEY, CDR2 SVGAGI. This CDR3 is CASSLTTTSYEQYF. The CDR3 region has the DNA TGTGCCAGCAGTCTTACGACAACGTCCTACGAGCAGTACTTC.

The chain joins TRBV9 to TRBJ2-7; 10 nucleotides agree with TRBD1. The V segment lost 4 bases and the J segment 4 bases; nucleotides outside the gene matches: 11. Germline V lookup: CDR1 SGDLS, CDR2 YYNGEE. The CDR3 length is 16 residues. The CDR3 sequence is CASSLHSGTGAYEQYF. The CDR3 coding sequence is TGTGCCAGCAGCCTTCATTCCGGGACAGGGGCATACGAGCAGTACTTC.

V is TRBV29-1 and J is TRBJ2-1, with a tentative D call TRBD1 (5 bases). The germline V and J ends were trimmed by 7 bases and 4 bases, with 20 bases remaining between them. From germline, CDR1 is SQVTM and CDR2 ANQGSEA. The CDR3 totals 15 residues. For the CDR3, the DNA is TGCAGCGCGGAAGGGTTGCCAGGGTCGTACAATGAGCAGTTCTTC. Residues: CSAEGLPGSYNEQFF.

This chain connects TRBV6-5 to TRBJ2-7, with D perhaps matching TRBD2 (5 bases). V was clipped by 4 bases and J by 4 bases, with 11 bases between them. Looked up from germline, CDR1 is MNHEY and CDR2 is SVGAGI. This CDR3 region has 13 residues. The CDR3: CASSSSGPYEQYF. CDR3 bases: TGTGCCAGCAGTTCCAGCGGCCCGTACGAGCAGTACTTC.

The V gene is TRBV4-1, the J gene TRBJ2-7, with D unresolved. V was clipped by 0 bases and J by 3 bases, with 6 bases between them. This CDR3 is 13 amino acids long. Germline V CDR1 and CDR2: MGHRA, YSYEKL. DNA of the CDR3: TGCGCCAGCAGCCAAGAAGGATTCTACGAGCAGTACTTC. It codes for CASSQEGFYEQYF.

The V call is TRBV11-2, the J call TRBJ2-5; TRBD2 matches 11 bases. This CDR3 region has 17 residues. Trimming cost V 5 bases and J 1 base; bases outside gene matches: 9. The germline V gene encodes CDR1 SGHAT and CDR2 FQNNGV. CDR3 loop: CASSPGTSGGLQETQYF. The CDR3 DNA reads TGTGCCAGCAGCCCCGGGACTAGCGGTGGGCTCCAAGAGACCCAGTACTTC.

The V and J genes are TRBV5-5 and TRBJ1-3; TRBD1 might be the D (5 bases). The CDR3 consists of 15 residues. Trimming left V 4 bases short and J 0 bases short, with 11 bases between. Germline CDR1 and CDR2: SGHKS and YYEKEE (reference sequence). The CDR3, as DNA: TGTGCCAGCAGCCTCGGGGGAAGCTCTGGAAACACCATATATTTT. The encoded protein is CASSLGGSSGNTIYF.

The chain's CDR3 is CASSPPRAAGGGTQYF. The CDR3 region has the DNA TGTGCCAGCTCACCACCCAGGGCAGCGGGAGGCGGGACCCAGTACTTC. The V call is TRBV18, the J call TRBJ2-5, with 9 bases fitting TRBD2. Trimming took 0 bases from V and 7 from J; bases not matched to a gene: 9. The V gene's germline CDR1 is KGHSH and CDR2 LQKENI. CDR3 length: 16 amino acids.

The rearrangement joins TRBV18 to TRBJ1-1, with a possible D match to TRBD1 (5 bases). Germline V gives CDR1 KGHSH, CDR2 LQKENI. V lost 0 bases and J lost 7, with 12 bases in between. The CDR3 contains 14 residues. CDR3 bases: TGTGCCAGCTCACCACCTCCGGGGGGGAATGAAGCTTTCTTT. Residues: CASSPPPGGNEAFF.

This clone was counted a single time. V usage is TRBV5-1 and J usage is TRBJ2-5, with a weak D call TRBD2 (6 bases). The germline V gene has CDR1 SGHRS and CDR2 YFSETQ. Between the trimmed V and J ends, which lost 4 bases and 2 bases, there was a span of 15 bases. The CDR3 sequence is 15 residues long. CDR3 amino acids: CASSPALAQQETQYF. CDR3 sequence (DNA): TGCGCCAGCAGCCCCGCACTAGCCCAACAAGAGACCCAGTACTTC.

The V gene is TRBV28, the J gene TRBJ1-5, with D unresolved. The CDR3 runs to 16 residues. The V gene lost 5 bases and the J gene lost 5 bases, with 19 bases spanning the gap. Germline CDR1 is MDHEN and CDR2 is SYDVKM. CDR3 loop: CASSPTVLGKYQPQHF. CDR3 DNA: TGTGCCAGCAGTCCTACCGTACTAGGGAAATATCAGCCCCAGCATTTT.

The gene calls are TRBV18 and TRBJ1-5; D unresolved. Germline lookup yields CDR1 KGHSH and CDR2 LQKENI. The CDR3 consists of 16 residues. The V and J ends lost 5 bases and 4 bases respectively, with 18 bases between them. The CDR3 reads CASSSTGTDSNQPQHF. The CDR3 bases are TGTGCCAGCTCATCCACGGGCACCGATTCGAATCAGCCCCAGCATTTT.